Shown below are 22 T cell receptor beta chains from a single sample sequenced in a study of T-cell memory formation after mild COVID-19. TCRdb fed the 5' RACE reads into MiXCR, producing one record per CDR3 protein. The data show about 140,000 distinct CDR3 sequences, with roughly 13% seen just once and under 30% held by the top ten. Sequenced material: PBMCs or a T cell subset sorted from them (not recorded which). These receptors were obtained from an adult woman who had mild COVID-19 (a few samples of this study predate the infection). Cell type and time point are not known.

The sample holds a few counts of this clonotype. This chain joins TRBV4-3 and TRBJ2-7; 8 positions match TRBD1. Germline assignment: CDR1 LGHNA and CDR2 YSLEER. The V and J ends lost 4 bases and 2 bases, in that order; junction bases with no gene match: 4. The CDR3 has 14 residues. This chain's CDR3 is CASSPDRGAYEQYF. DNA of the CDR3: TGCGCCAGCAGCCCTGACAGGGGCGCCTACGAGCAGTACTTC.

The chain joins TRBV9 to TRBJ2-7; D is unclear. Per germline, CDR1 SGDLS and CDR2 YYNGEE. V lost 6 bases and J 3 bases, leaving 13 bases between the germline ends. CDR3 length equals 13 residues. This CDR3 reads CASNSPGNYEQYF. The CDR3 region has the DNA TGTGCCAGCAATAGTCCTGGAAACTACGAGCAGTACTTC.

The chain joins TRBV27 to TRBJ1-2; D not certain. With 5 bases removed from V and 2 bases from J, the gap between germline ends came to 9 bases. There are 13 residues in the CDR3. The germline CDR1 and CDR2 sequences are MNHEY and SMNVEV (reference sequence). The CDR3 DNA reads as TGTGCCAGCAGTACCGACCCAAACTATGGCTACACCTTC. Amino acids: CASSTDPNYGYTF.

J is TRBJ2-7 and V is TRBV5-1, with 10 bases fitting TRBD1. The CDR3 length is 15 residues. The germline V gene encodes CDR1 SGHRS and CDR2 YFSETQ. J was trimmed by 7 bases and V by 0 bases; bases with no gene match: 7. The CDR3 DNA is TGCGCCAGCAGCTTGGAGGGACAGGGGAAAGATGAGCAGTACTTC. Residues: CASSLEGQGKDEQYF.

The gene calls are TRBV3-1 and TRBJ2-2; 8 bases are a match to TRBD2. The CDR3 is made up of 14 amino acids. Germline-derived CDR1 and CDR2 are LGHDT and YNNKEL (reference sequence). V trimming: 6 bases; J trimming: 6 bases; junction bases outside the gene matches: 6. CDR3 DNA: TGTGCCAGCAGTGACACTAGCGGAGCCGGGGAGCTGTTTTTT. Amino acids: CASSDTSGAGELFF.

This clonotype was detected only a few times. This chain's CDR3 is CASSQDWTVEGYGYTF. The DNA of the CDR3 is TGCGCCAGCAGCCAAGATTGGACGGTAGAGGGTTATGGCTACACCTTC. The rearrangement uses TRBV4-1 and TRBJ1-2; no definite D call. Germline assignment: CDR1 MGHRA and CDR2 YSYEKL. This CDR3 is built from 16 residues. Trimming removed 0 bases from V and 5 bases from J, with 16 bases in between.

This clonotype was recorded a few times. This chain connects TRBV29-1 to TRBJ1-2, with D maybe TRBD1 (6 bases). The CDR3 runs to 15 residues. V lost 6 bases, J lost 4 bases, and 21 bases lay in between. CDR1 and CDR2 (germline): SQVTM, ANQGSEA. The CDR3 reads CSVPTSAGAAYGYTF. In DNA form, the CDR3 reads TGCAGCGTCCCCACCTCTGCAGGGGCGGCCTATGGCTACACCTTC.

This CDR3 is CASSLLGGNTDTQYF. In DNA form, the CDR3 reads TGTGCCAGCAGCTTATTGGGGGGCAACACAGATACGCAGTATTTT. The chain combines TRBV7-3 with TRBJ2-3, with D perhaps given as TRBD1 or TRBD2 (6 bases each). Trimming took 2 bases from V and 2 from J, leaving 11 bases between them. This CDR3 has 15 amino acids. Germline V CDR1 and CDR2: SGHTA, FQGTGA.

The chain combines TRBV12-3 or TRBV12-4 with TRBJ1-1; D uncertain. The CDR3 spans 12 residues. Between the trimmed V and J ends, which lost 7 bases and 0 bases, there was a span of 6 bases. DNA of the CDR3: TGTGCCAGCATCGGGGTGAACACTGAAGCTTTCTTT. Translating gives CASIGVNTEAFF.

In this sample, this clonotype turned up a few times. The gene calls are TRBV18 and TRBJ2-1; possibly TRBD1 for D (6 bases). CDR1 is KGHSH and CDR2 is LQKENI in the germline V gene. V was cut by 2 bases and J by 5 bases, with 16 bases left in between. The CDR3 spans 16 residues. The CDR3 DNA follows: TGTGCCAGCTCACCATCACTACAGGGAAGAGACAATGAGCAGTTCTTC. This encodes CASSPSLQGRDNEQFF.

This clonotype was counted at least ten times. The rearrangement uses TRBV12-3 or TRBV12-4 and TRBJ1-2; D call uncertain. Trimming stripped 6 bases from V and 4 bases from J, with 12 bases between. The CDR3 sequence is 13 residues long. The CDR3 region has the DNA TGTGCCAGCAGCCCCGGACGGGCCTATGGCTACACCTTC. Translating gives CASSPGRAYGYTF.

The chain couples TRBV5-1 to TRBJ2-1, with 10 bases that match TRBD2. This CDR3 contains 17 residues. Per germline, CDR1 SGHRS and CDR2 YFSETQ. The V segment lost 5 bases and the J segment 0 bases; nucleotides outside the gene matches: 8. The CDR3: CASSYGTSDSSYNEQFF. In DNA form, the CDR3 reads TGCGCCAGCAGTTACGGGACTAGCGATAGCTCCTACAATGAGCAGTTCTTC.

The chain combines TRBV5-5 with TRBJ2-1, with 7 bases aligning to TRBD1. The junction had 11 bases not matched to a gene; V was cut back by 5 bases and J by 9 bases. The CDR3 runs to 14 residues. CDR1 is SGHKS and CDR2 is YYEKEE in the germline V gene (reference sequence). The DNA for the CDR3 is TGTGCCAGCAGTTGGAGGACAGGTCAAATTGAGCAGTTCTTC. As protein: CASSWRTGQIEQFF.

Only a few counts were recorded for this clonotype. The J gene is TRBJ2-7, the V gene TRBV9; no clear D gene. Trimming removed 0 bases at V and 3 bases at J, with 16 bases between. CDR1 and CDR2 (germline): SGDLS, YYNGEE. CDR3 size: 16 residues. The CDR3 DNA follows: TGTGCCAGCAGCGTAGCCCCGTCACCGACGCTCTACGAGCAGTACTTC. Protein sequence: CASSVAPSPTLYEQYF.

This clonotype was detected only a few times. The chain couples TRBV29-1 to TRBJ1-1; possible D gene TRBD1, 6 bases. Trimming left V 7 bases short and J 1 base short, with 19 bases between. This CDR3 spans 15 amino acids. Germline V gives CDR1 SQVTM, CDR2 ANQGSEA. The CDR3 loop is CSAPDSGMQNTEAFF. CDR3 DNA sequence: TGCAGCGCCCCGGACAGCGGGATGCAGAACACTGAAGCTTTCTTT.

The chain is built from TRBV4-1 and TRBJ2-1; TRBD1 or TRBD2 may be the D gene (5 bases each). V gave up 8 bases and J gave up 4 bases, with 15 bases separating them. In germline, CDR1 is MGHRA, CDR2 YSYEKL. The CDR3 loop spans 14 amino acids. The CDR3 nucleotides are TGCGCCAGCGGGGGACCCAATTTATACAATGAGCAGTTCTTC. Its protein product is CASGGPNLYNEQFF.

This clonotype was observed a handful of times. The chain joins TRBV12-3 or TRBV12-4 to TRBJ1-5; D unresolved. Trimming removed 7 bases from V and 0 bases from J, with 13 bases in between. This CDR3 is built from 15 residues. The CDR3 here is CASKSSGYSNQPQHF. The CDR3 DNA reads TGTGCCAGCAAGAGTTCGGGGTATAGCAATCAGCCCCAGCATTTT.

This clonotype has a handful of counts. This chain joins TRBV7-9 and TRBJ2-5; weak D call: TRBD2 (5 bases). The V end was cut by 1 base, the J end by 2 bases, with 17 bases between. Germline V gene data show CDR1 as SEHNR and CDR2 as FQNEAQ (reference sequence). CDR3 size: 17 residues. In DNA form, the CDR3 reads TGTGCCAGCAGCTTAGGCCCAAGCGGCGTAGCTCAAGAGACCCAGTACTTC. Its protein product is CASSLGPSGVAQETQYF.

The sample holds a few counts of this clonotype. CDR3 protein: CASSYEAGGPNEQFF. CDR3 nucleotide sequence: TGTGCCAGCAGTTACGAAGCGGGAGGGCCCAATGAGCAGTTCTTC. The genes are TRBV6-5 and TRBJ2-1, with 10 bases that match TRBD2. With V trimmed by 2 bases and J by 6 bases, 4 bases remained unmatched. This CDR3 spans 15 amino acids. Germline assignment: CDR1 MNHEY and CDR2 SVGAGI.

The V and J genes are TRBV15 and TRBJ1-5; 9 bases are a match to TRBD1. The germline gives CDR1 LNHNV, CDR2 YYDKDF (reference sequence). V was pared by 0 bases and J by 2 bases, with 14 bases of the junction left unmatched. The CDR3 contains 20 residues. CDR3 residues: CATSRDRDRVGRVGNQPQHF. CDR3 DNA sequence: TGTGCCACCAGCAGAGATCGGGACAGGGTGGGAAGGGTCGGCAATCAGCCCCAGCATTTT.

In DNA, the CDR3 is TGTGCCATCAATACAGGCCCAAACCCCTACGAGCAGTACTTC. It is translated as CAINTGPNPYEQYF. This sequence joins TRBV10-3 and TRBJ2-7; possible D gene TRBD1, 5 bases. Deletions cut 7 bases from V and 2 bases from J, with 15 bases between. This CDR3 contains 14 residues. The germline V gene encodes CDR1 ENHRY and CDR2 SYGVKD.

The CDR3: CASSSDRGLGSGNTIYF. DNA for the CDR3: TGTGCCAGCAGTTCAGACAGGGGATTAGGCTCTGGAAACACCATATATTTT. The V call is TRBV6-6, the J call TRBJ1-3; 8 bases are shared with TRBD1. This CDR3 has 17 residues. The germline gives CDR1 MNHNY, CDR2 SVGAGI (reference sequence). The junction had 8 bases not matched to a gene; V was cut back by 4 bases and J by 0 bases.